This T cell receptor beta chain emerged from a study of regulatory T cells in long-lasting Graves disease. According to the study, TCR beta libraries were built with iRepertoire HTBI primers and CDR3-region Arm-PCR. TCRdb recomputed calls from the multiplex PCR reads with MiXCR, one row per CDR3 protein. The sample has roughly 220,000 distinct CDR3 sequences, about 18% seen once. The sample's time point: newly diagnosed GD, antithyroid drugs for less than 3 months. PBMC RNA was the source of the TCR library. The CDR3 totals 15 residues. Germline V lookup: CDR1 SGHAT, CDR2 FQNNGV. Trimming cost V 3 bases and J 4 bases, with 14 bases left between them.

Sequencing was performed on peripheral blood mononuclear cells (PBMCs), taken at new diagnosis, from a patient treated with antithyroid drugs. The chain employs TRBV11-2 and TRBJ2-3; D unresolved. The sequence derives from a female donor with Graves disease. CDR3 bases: TGTGCCAGCAGCTTGGATCCCGGTAGTCCAGATACGCAGTATTTT. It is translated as CASSLDPGSPDTQYF.